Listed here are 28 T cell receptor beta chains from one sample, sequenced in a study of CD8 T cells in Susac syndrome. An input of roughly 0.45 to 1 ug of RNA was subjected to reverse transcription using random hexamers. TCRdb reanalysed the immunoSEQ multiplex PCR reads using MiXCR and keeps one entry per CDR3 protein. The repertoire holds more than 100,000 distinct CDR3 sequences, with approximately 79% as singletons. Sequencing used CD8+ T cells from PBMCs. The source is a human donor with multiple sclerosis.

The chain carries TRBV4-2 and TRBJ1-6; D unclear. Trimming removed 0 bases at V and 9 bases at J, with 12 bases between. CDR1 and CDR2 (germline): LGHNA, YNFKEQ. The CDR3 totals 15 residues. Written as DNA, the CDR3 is TGTGCCAGCAGCCAAGATACAAGTACGGGTTCACCCCTCCACTTT. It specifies CASSQDTSTGSPLHF.

For the CDR3, the DNA is TGTGCCAGCAGCTTCCCGACAGGGTCGGAAAACACCATATATTTT. This codes for CASSFPTGSENTIYF. The rearrangement joins TRBV13 to TRBJ1-3; 7 positions match TRBD1. The germline V gene has CDR1 PRHDT and CDR2 FYEKMQ (reference sequence). This CDR3 contains 15 residues. The junction had 8 bases not matched to a gene; V was cut back by 3 bases and J by 6 bases.

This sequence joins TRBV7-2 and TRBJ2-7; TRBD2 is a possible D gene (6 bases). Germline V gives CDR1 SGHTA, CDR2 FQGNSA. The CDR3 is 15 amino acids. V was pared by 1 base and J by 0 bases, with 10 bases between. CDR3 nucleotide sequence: TGTGCCAGCAGCTTAGGGCGGGACCTCTCCTACGAGCAGTACGTC. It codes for CASSLGRDLSYEQYV.

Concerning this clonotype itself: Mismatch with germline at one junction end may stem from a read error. The CDR3 here is CASSLCDRGRLNYGYTF. The CDR3 bases are TGTGCTAGCAGCTTATGTGACAGGGGGAGGTTGAACTATGGCTACACCTTC. The chain links TRBV7-7 to TRBJ1-2; 9 positions agree with TRBD1. This CDR3 comprises 17 residues. Germline assignment: CDR1 SSHAT and CDR2 FNYEAQ (reference sequence).

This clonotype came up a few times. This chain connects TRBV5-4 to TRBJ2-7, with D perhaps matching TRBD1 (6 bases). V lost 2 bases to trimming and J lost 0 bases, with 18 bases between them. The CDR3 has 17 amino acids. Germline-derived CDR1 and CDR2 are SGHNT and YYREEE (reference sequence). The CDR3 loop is CASSFNRGQFSSYEQYF. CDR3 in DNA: TGTGCCAGCAGCTTCAACCGAGGACAGTTCTCCTCCTACGAGCAGTACTTC.

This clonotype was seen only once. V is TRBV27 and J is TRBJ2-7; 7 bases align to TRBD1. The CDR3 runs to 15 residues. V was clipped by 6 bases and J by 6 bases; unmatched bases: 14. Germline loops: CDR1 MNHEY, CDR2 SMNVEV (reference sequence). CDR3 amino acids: CASSSHQTGLGEQYF. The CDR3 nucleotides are TGTGCCAGCAGCTCTCACCAGACAGGGCTCGGCGAGCAGTACTTC.

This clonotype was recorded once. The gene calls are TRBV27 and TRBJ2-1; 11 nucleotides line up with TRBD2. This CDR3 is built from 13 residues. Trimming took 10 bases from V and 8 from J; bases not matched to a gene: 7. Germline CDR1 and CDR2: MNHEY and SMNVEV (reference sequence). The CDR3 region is CAIRLAGSYEQFF. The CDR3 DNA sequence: TGTGCCATCCGACTAGCGGGGAGTTATGAGCAGTTCTTC.

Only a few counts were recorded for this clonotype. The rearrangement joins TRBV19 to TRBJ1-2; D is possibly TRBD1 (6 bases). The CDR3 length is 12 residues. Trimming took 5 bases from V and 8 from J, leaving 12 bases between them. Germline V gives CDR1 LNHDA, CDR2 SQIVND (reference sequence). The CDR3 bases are TGTGCCAGTAGTTCGGGGGCAGAAGGCTACACCTTC. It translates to CASSSGAEGYTF.

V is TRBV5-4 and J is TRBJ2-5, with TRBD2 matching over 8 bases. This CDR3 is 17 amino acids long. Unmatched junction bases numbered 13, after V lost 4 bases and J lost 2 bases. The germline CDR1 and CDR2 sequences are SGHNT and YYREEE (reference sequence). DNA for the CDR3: TGTGCCAGCAGCCCCCTGGACCGGGGGGGTTGGCAAGAGACCCAGTACTTC. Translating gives CASSPLDRGGWQETQYF.

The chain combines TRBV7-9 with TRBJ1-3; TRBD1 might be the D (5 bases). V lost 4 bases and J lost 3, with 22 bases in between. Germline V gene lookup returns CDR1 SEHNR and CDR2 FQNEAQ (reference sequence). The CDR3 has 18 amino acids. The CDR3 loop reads CASSSGRGAEIHGNTIYF. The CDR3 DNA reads TGTGCCAGCAGCTCTGGTAGGGGCGCCGAAATCCATGGAAACACCATATATTTT.

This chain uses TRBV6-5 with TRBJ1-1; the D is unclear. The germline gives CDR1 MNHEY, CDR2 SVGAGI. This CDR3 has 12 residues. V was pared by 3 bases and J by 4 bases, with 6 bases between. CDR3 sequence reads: CASSYGPTEAFF. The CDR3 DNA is TGTGCCAGCAGTTATGGGCCCACTGAAGCTTTCTTT.

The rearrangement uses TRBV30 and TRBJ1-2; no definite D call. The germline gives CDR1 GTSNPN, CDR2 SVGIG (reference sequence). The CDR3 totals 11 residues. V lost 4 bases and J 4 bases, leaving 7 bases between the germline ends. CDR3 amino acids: CAWTAGYGYTF. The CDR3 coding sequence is TGTGCCTGGACGGCTGGCTATGGCTACACCTTC.

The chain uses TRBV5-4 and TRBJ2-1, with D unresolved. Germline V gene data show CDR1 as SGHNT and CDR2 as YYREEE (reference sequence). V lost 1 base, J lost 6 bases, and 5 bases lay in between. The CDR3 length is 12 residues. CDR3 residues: CASSLIGNEQFF. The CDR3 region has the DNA TGTGCCAGCAGCTTGATTGGCAATGAGCAGTTCTTC. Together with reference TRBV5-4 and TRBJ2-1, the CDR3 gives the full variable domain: ETGVTQSPTHLIKTRGQQVTLRCSSQSGHNTVSWYQQALGQGPQFIFQYYREEENGRGNFPPRFSGLQFPNYSSELNVNALELDDSALYLCASSLIGNEQFFGPGTRLTVL.

The DNA of the CDR3 is TGTGCCAGCAGCCAAGATATGGAGGGAGACTATGGCTACACCTTC. Translation: CASSQDMEGDYGYTF. The genes are TRBV3-1 and TRBJ1-2; D is unresolved. The CDR3 sequence is 15 residues long. Germline V lookup: CDR1 LGHDT, CDR2 YNNKEL (reference sequence). V was cut by 0 bases and J by 3 bases, with 11 bases left in between.

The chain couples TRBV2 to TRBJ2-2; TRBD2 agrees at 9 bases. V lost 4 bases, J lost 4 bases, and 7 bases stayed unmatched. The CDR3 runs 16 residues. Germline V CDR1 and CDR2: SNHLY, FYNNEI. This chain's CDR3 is CASSVLAGGSTGELFF. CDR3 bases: TGTGCCAGCAGTGTATTGGCGGGAGGGAGCACCGGGGAGCTGTTTTTT.

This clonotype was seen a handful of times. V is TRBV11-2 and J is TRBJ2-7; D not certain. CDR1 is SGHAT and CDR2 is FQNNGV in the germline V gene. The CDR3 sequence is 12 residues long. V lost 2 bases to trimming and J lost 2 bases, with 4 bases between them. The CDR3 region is CASSLSPYEQYV. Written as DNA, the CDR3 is TGTGCCAGCAGCTTATCCCCCTACGAGCAGTACGTC.

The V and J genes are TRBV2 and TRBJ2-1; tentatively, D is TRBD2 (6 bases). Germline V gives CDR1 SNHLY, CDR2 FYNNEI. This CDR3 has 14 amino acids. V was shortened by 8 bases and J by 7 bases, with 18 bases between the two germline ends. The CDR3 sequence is CASPTSEGLNEQFF. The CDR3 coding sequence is TGTGCCAGCCCTACCTCGGAGGGTCTTAATGAGCAGTTCTTC.

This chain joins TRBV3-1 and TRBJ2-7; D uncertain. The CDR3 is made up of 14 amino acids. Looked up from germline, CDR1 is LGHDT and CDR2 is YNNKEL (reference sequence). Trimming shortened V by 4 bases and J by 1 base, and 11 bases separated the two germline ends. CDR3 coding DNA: TGTGCCAGCAGCCCCATTCTGGCTTCCTACGAGCAGTACTTC. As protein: CASSPILASYEQYF.

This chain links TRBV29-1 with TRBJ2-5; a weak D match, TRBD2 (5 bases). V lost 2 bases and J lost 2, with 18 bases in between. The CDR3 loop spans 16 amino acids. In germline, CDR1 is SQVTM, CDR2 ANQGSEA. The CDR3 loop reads CSVEPVSGTIQETQYF. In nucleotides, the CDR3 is TGCAGCGTTGAACCGGTATCGGGAACAATTCAAGAGACCCAGTACTTC.

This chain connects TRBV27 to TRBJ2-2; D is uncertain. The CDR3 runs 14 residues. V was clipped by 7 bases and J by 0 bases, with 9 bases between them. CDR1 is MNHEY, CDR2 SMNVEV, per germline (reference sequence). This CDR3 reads CASTFAPNTGELFF. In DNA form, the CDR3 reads TGTGCCAGCACGTTCGCACCGAACACCGGGGAGCTGTTTTTT.

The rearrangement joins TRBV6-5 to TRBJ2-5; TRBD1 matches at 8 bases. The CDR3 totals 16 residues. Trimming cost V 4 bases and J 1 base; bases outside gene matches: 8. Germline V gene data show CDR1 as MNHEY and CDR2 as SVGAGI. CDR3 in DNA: TGTGCCAGCAGTTCCGGGGACAGGAGTACCCAAGAGACCCAGTACTTC. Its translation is CASSSGDRSTQETQYF.

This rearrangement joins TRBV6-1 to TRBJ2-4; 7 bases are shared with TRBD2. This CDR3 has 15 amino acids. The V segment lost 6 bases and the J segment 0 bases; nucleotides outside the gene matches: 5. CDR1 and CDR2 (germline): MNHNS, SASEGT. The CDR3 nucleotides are TGTGCCAGCAGAACAGCGGGGCTAGCCAAAAACATTCAGTACTTC. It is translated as CASRTAGLAKNIQYF.

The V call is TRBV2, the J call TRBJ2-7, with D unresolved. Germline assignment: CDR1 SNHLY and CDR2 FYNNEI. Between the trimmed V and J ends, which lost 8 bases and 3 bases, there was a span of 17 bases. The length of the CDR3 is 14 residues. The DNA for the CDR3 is TGTGCCAGCTCTCCGACCATGGGGTACTACGAGCAGTACTTC. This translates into CASSPTMGYYEQYF.

The CDR3 bases are TGTGCCAGCAGCCAGGGCTCCACAGGAGAAGAGACCCAGTACTTC. As protein: CASSQGSTGEETQYF. The chain joins TRBV7-9 to TRBJ2-5, with D tentatively TRBD1 (5 bases). Between the trimmed V and J ends, which lost 5 bases and 3 bases, there was a span of 16 bases. CDR1 is SEHNR and CDR2 is FQNEAQ in the germline V gene (reference sequence). The CDR3 sequence is 15 residues long. Supplemented by reference TRBV7-9 and TRBJ2-5, the full variable domain reads DTGVSQNPRHKITKRGQNVTFRCDPISEHNRLYWYRQTLGQGPEFLTYFQNEAQLEKSRLLSDRFSAERPKGSFSTLEIQRTEQGDSAMYLCASSQGSTGEETQYFGPGTRLLVL.

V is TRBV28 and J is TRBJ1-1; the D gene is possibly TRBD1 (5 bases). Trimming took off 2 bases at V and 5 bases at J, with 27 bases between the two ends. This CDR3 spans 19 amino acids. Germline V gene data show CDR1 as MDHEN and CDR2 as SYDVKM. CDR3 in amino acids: CASSLEWPSGESRRTEAFF. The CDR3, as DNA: TGTGCCAGCAGTTTAGAATGGCCCTCGGGGGAATCAAGGAGGACTGAAGCTTTCTTT.

CDR3 loop: CASSLDGTGGHGYTF. In nucleotides, the CDR3 is TGTGCCAGCAGCTTAGATGGGACAGGGGGTCACGGCTACACCTTC. The chain combines TRBV7-2 with TRBJ1-2; 11 bases match TRBD1. The J segment lost 8 bases and the V segment lost 1 base, leaving 6 bases of the junction unmatched. The germline CDR1 and CDR2 sequences are SGHTA and FQGNSA. The CDR3 runs 15 residues.

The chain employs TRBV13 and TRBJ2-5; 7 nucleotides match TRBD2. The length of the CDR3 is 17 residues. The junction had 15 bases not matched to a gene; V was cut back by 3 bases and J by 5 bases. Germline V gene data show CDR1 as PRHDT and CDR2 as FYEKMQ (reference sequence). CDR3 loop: CASSFGTGGPLGETQYF. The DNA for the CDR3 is TGTGCCAGCAGCTTTGGAACGGGAGGCCCTTTGGGCGAGACCCAGTACTTC. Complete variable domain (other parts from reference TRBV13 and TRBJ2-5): AAGVIQSPRHLIKEKRETATLKCYPIPRHDTVYWYQQGPGQDPQFLISFYEKMQSDKGSIPDRFSAQQFSDYHSELNMSSLELGDSALYFCASSFGTGGPLGETQYFGPGTRLLVL.

The CDR3 here is CASSYRGPREQYF. The CDR3 DNA follows: TGTGCCAGCAGTTACCGGGGACCCCGCGAGCAGTACTTC. The rearrangement joins TRBV6-5 to TRBJ2-7; either TRBD1 or TRBD2 may supply D (5 bases each). The CDR3 sequence is 13 residues long. Trimming removed 2 bases from V and 6 bases from J, with 11 bases in between. The germline CDR1 and CDR2 sequences are MNHEY and SVGAGI.